This T cell receptor (beta chain) was identified in a study of tumour-infiltrating T cells in Burkitt lymphoma (TCRdb year 2020). The study in broad terms: All epidemiological subtypes of Burkitt lymphoma were represented among the roughly 82 patients who made up the cohort. Clinical outcome was correlated with TCR repertoire data, and overall and progression-free survival were found to be predicted by productive clonality independently of established prognosticators, including age at diagnosis.

The sample holds a few counts of this clone. What this receptor recognizes is not known. The record has no base qualities; no much larger clone is one base away. CDR1 and CDR2 are read off the germline V gene (reference sequence) as DFQATT and SNEGSKA. The CDR3 starts with the cysteine, ends with the phenylalanine, and has 11 residues. Solely the CDR3 DNA is kept, with 33 bases framed from the first base. V is pared back by 7 bases and J by 4 bases, with 10 bases lying between the germline termini. Library generation was performed with the immunoSEQ multiplex PCR assay. TCRdb's version of the immuneACCESS table is confined to in-frame rearrangements and falls short of the full clone set. An unresolved V gene accounts for under half of the shortfall where checked; the remainder is of unknown origin. The sample table contains 2,000 to 2,500 clones; only one count was recorded for approximately 15% of them. The ten largest make up around 9.1% of the sample.

What the study reported, not specific to this receptor: Several public clonotypes shared across numerous Burkitt lymphoma patients were found, and shared tumour neoantigen selection absent from diffuse large B-cell lymphoma was thereby suggested.

This TCR was recovered from a human donor with Burkitt lymphoma. Sequencing input: tumor tissue. The sequence joins TRBV20-1 to TRBJ1-1; no D gene is confidently identified. The CDR3 corresponds to CSVEFGTEAFF. The sequence in DNA is TGCAGTGTCGAGTTCGGCACTGAAGCTTTCTTT.